Listed here are 21 T cell receptor beta chains from one sample, sequenced in a study of cytomegalovirus exposure and HLA in healthy donors. PCR was performed using 60 Vbeta and 13 Jbeta primers. Profiling relied on immunoSEQ multiplex PCR, and the TCRdb table lists in-frame clones only, not all of them. The repertoire holds about 150,000 clones, with approximately 76% as singletons. The sequenced material came from PBMCs. The receptors shown here come from a woman in her late teens or twenties in good health and CMV-seropositive.

In this sample, this clone turned up a few times. The V gene is TRBV4-1, the J gene TRBJ1-6; possibly TRBD1 for D (5 bases). The CDR3 is 15 amino acids. V was cut by 2 bases and J by 8 bases, with 13 bases left in between. CDR1 and CDR2 from the germline V gene are MGHRA and YSYEKL. CDR3 DNA sequence: TGCGCCAGCAGCCAATTGATGGGGGGTTATTCACCCCTCCACTTT. Its translation is CASSQLMGGYSPLHF.

This chain uses TRBV19 with TRBJ1-5; 10 positions agree with TRBD1. The CDR3 extends over 16 amino acids. CDR1 LNHDA and CDR2 SQIVND come from the germline V gene (reference sequence). The V and J ends lost 1 base and 4 bases, in that order; junction bases with no gene match: 4. Here the CDR3 reads CASSIVGQGVNQPQHF. The CDR3 bases are TGTGCCAGTAGTATAGTCGGACAGGGGGTTAATCAGCCCCAGCATTTT.

This clone was picked up one time. The rearrangement joins TRBV4-1 to TRBJ2-7, with 10 positions matching TRBD1. V shed 4 bases and J 3 bases; nucleotides not matched to a gene: 6. Germline V gene lookup returns CDR1 MGHRA and CDR2 YSYEKL. This CDR3 is built from 15 residues. CDR3 DNA: TGCGCCAGCAGCCCGAACCGGGACAGGGGCTACGAGCAGTACTTC. This translates into CASSPNRDRGYEQYF.

The chain recombines TRBV7-2 with TRBJ2-7, with D perhaps TRBD1 (6 bases). Trimming removed 5 bases from V and 9 bases from J, with 20 bases in between. CDR1 is SGHTA and CDR2 is FQGNSA in the germline V gene. CDR3 length equals 14 residues. This CDR3 is CASSPRDTDLGQYF. For the CDR3, the DNA is TGTGCCAGCAGCCCCCGGGACACGGACTTAGGGCAGTACTTC. The variable domain in full, with the rest retrieved from reference TRBV7-2 and TRBJ2-7, is GAGVSQSPSNKVTEKGKDVELRCDPISGHTALYWYRQSLGQGLEFLIYFQGNSAPDKSGLPSDRFSAERTGGSVSTLTIQRTQQEDSAVYLCASSPRDTDLGQYFGPGTRLTVT.

The chain links TRBV7-2 to TRBJ2-1; the D gene is possibly TRBD2 (7 bases). The V and J ends lost 5 bases and 5 bases respectively, with 16 bases between them. Germline V CDR1 and CDR2: SGHTA, FQGNSA. The CDR3 consists of 15 residues. CDR3 sequence: CASSRRGGNDNEQFF. In nucleotides, the CDR3 is TGTGCCAGCAGCCGAAGGGGGGGCAACGACAATGAGCAGTTCTTC.

The chain uses TRBV6-4 and TRBJ2-2, with 7 bases identical to TRBD1. The CDR3 has 14 amino acids. CDR1 and CDR2 from the germline V gene are MRHNA and SNTAGT. Trimming took 9 bases from V and 2 from J; bases not matched to a gene: 6. The CDR3: CASGRGSNTGELFF. The CDR3 nucleotides read TGTGCCAGTGGCAGGGGGTCAAACACCGGGGAGCTGTTTTTT.

The sample holds one count of this clone. This sequence joins TRBV6-1 and TRBJ2-5, with 7 bases aligning to TRBD1. V dropped 3 bases and J dropped 2; count of bases not matched to a gene: 3. CDR1 is MNHNS and CDR2 is SASEGT in the germline V gene. The CDR3 runs 14 residues. The CDR3 DNA is TGTGCCAGCAGTGAGAGGGACAGACAAGAGACCCAGTACTTC. Translation gives CASSERDRQETQYF.

V gene TRBV5-6 combines with J gene TRBJ1-1, with no clear D. CDR3 size: 15 residues. Trimming stripped 1 base from V and 1 base from J, with 11 bases between. Per the germline V gene, CDR1 is SGHDT and CDR2 is YYEEEE. The CDR3 here is CASSLMRGRNTEAFF. The CDR3 coding sequence is TGTGCCAGCAGCTTGATGCGCGGTAGGAACACTGAAGCTTTCTTT.

This sequence joins TRBV7-9 and TRBJ2-7; 9 nucleotides agree with TRBD1. Losses at the gene ends were 6 bases for V and 0 bases for J; bases not matched to a gene: 6. CDR3 length equals 15 residues. Germline V lookup: CDR1 SEHNR, CDR2 FQNEAQ (reference sequence). The CDR3 region has the DNA TGTGCCAGCAGGGGGACAGGGTCCCACTCCTACGAGCAGTACTTC. Protein sequence: CASRGTGSHSYEQYF. The full variable domain, with the rest looked up from reference TRBV7-9 and TRBJ2-7, is DTGVSQNPRHKITKRGQNVTFRCDPISEHNRLYWYRQTLGQGPEFLTYFQNEAQLEKSRLLSDRFSAERPKGSFSTLEIQRTEQGDSAMYLCASRGTGSHSYEQYFGPGTRLTVT.

The rearrangement uses TRBV5-6 and TRBJ1-3, with 7 bases aligning to TRBD1. Unmatched junction bases numbered 10, after V lost 4 bases and J lost 0 bases. Germline CDR1 and CDR2: SGHDT and YYEEEE. The CDR3 has 17 residues. This CDR3 is CASSAVKGQSSGNTIYF. CDR3 bases: TGTGCCAGCAGCGCCGTGAAGGGACAGAGCTCTGGAAACACCATATATTTT.

This clone was detected once. The V call is TRBV7-3, the J call TRBJ2-6; D might be TRBD2 (5 bases). Germline CDR1 SGHTA, CDR2 FQGTGA. Trimming took off 1 base at V and 0 bases at J, with 10 bases between the two ends. The length of the CDR3 is 17 residues. CDR3 region: CASSLNPRGSGANVLTF. The DNA of the CDR3 is TGTGCCAGCAGCTTAAATCCACGGGGCTCTGGGGCCAACGTCCTGACTTTC.

This clone was recorded once. This chain links TRBV30 with TRBJ2-7, with 10 bases aligning to TRBD1. Per germline, CDR1 GTSNPN and CDR2 SVGIG (reference sequence). The CDR3 has 13 amino acids. The ends lost 4 bases at V and 2 bases at J; junction bases unmatched: 2. The DNA for the CDR3 is TGTGCCTGGATTGGACAGGGGGCCTACGAGCAGTACTTC. Translated, it gives CAWIGQGAYEQYF.

This clone has more than one count but fewer than ten. V and J are TRBV11-2 and TRBJ2-2, with 7 bases aligning to TRBD1. The CDR3 is made up of 16 amino acids. The junction had 10 bases not matched to a gene; V was cut back by 5 bases and J by 4 bases. Germline V gene data show CDR1 as SGHAT and CDR2 as FQNNGV. CDR3 in amino acids: CASSADRRPSTGELFF. In nucleotides, the CDR3 is TGTGCCAGCAGCGCGGACAGGCGACCGAGCACCGGGGAGCTGTTTTTT.

The rearrangement joins TRBV7-2 to TRBJ1-2, with 7 bases lining up with TRBD1. Germline CDR1 reads SGHTA; CDR2 reads FQGNSA. This CDR3 is built from 13 residues. J gave up 2 bases and V 5 bases, and 2 bases lay outside the gene matches. The CDR3 DNA reads as TGTGCCAGCAGCGAGGGACAGAACTATGGCTACACCTTC. It translates to CASSEGQNYGYTF. Together with reference TRBV7-2 and TRBJ1-2, the CDR3 gives the full variable domain: GAGVSQSPSNKVTEKGKDVELRCDPISGHTALYWYRQSLGQGLEFLIYFQGNSAPDKSGLPSDRFSAERTGGSVSTLTIQRTQQEDSAVYLCASSEGQNYGYTFGSGTRLTVV.

V is TRBV7-2 and J is TRBJ2-2; possibly TRBD2 for D (6 bases). Trimming stripped 5 bases from V and 1 base from J, with 11 bases between. CDR3 length equals 15 residues. The germline V gene encodes CDR1 SGHTA and CDR2 FQGNSA. The CDR3, as DNA: TGTGCCAGCAGCCAAACGGGGGTGAACACCGGGGAGCTGTTTTTT. Its translation is CASSQTGVNTGELFF.

The chain uses TRBV5-1 and TRBJ2-2; D is perhaps TRBD2 (5 bases). Trimming took off 4 bases at V and 0 bases at J, with 7 bases between the two ends. CDR1 is SGHRS, CDR2 YFSETQ, per germline. This CDR3 is 14 amino acids long. CDR3 protein: CASSPGSNTGELFF. CDR3 DNA: TGCGCCAGCAGCCCGGGATCGAACACCGGGGAGCTGTTTTTT.

This clone was found a few times. The chain recombines TRBV4-1 with TRBJ2-7; TRBD1 matches 9 bases. The V and J ends lost 0 bases and 3 bases, in that order; junction bases with no gene match: 6. Germline V CDR1 and CDR2: MGHRA, YSYEKL. There are 16 residues in the CDR3. The CDR3 loop reads CASSQDSGQGLYEQYF. CDR3 sequence (DNA): TGCGCCAGCAGCCAAGATTCGGGACAGGGTCTCTACGAGCAGTACTTC.

V is TRBV10-3 and J is TRBJ1-5, with 7 bases matching TRBD1. After removal of 4 bases from V and 3 bases from J, the junction contained 3 bases not matched to a gene. The CDR3 is 14 amino acids. Germline values: CDR1 ENHRY, CDR2 SYGVKD. The CDR3 region is CAISGGQYNQPQHF. The CDR3 nucleotides are TGTGCCATCAGTGGGGGACAGTACAATCAGCCCCAGCATTTT.

This chain joins TRBV6-5 and TRBJ1-1; TRBD1 might be the D (6 bases). Germline values: CDR1 MNHEY, CDR2 SVGAGI. Trimming cost V 2 bases and J 11 bases, with 15 bases left between them. The CDR3 is made up of 13 amino acids. The CDR3 DNA follows: TGTGCCAGCAGTTACGGGGACACCACTGGGGCTTTCTTT. It yields the protein CASSYGDTTGAFF.

This chain connects TRBV18 to TRBJ2-5; 9 bases map to TRBD2. V was clipped by 6 bases and J by 4 bases; unmatched bases: 3. This CDR3 is 13 amino acids long. Germline V gene sequence: CDR1 KGHSH, CDR2 LQKENI. The CDR3 region is CASSVTSGETQYF. CDR3 DNA: TGTGCCAGCTCCGTGACTAGCGGAGAGACCCAGTACTTC.

The rearrangement uses TRBV5-1 and TRBJ2-5, with D perhaps matching TRBD2 (6 bases). V was trimmed by 2 bases and J by 4 bases, leaving 9 bases between them. Germline loops: CDR1 SGHRS, CDR2 YFSETQ. The CDR3 is 13 residues long. CDR3 coding DNA: TGCGCCAGCAGCTTCCTGCGGGGAGAGACCCAGTACTTC. Its translation is CASSFLRGETQYF.